The present TCR beta chain was sequenced within a study of blood T cell repertoires in COVID-19. As for the study in general: Acute-phase and convalescent COVID-19 samples originated in the United States, Italy and Spain. Nucleic acid was either cDNA or gDNA, and it came from T cells, B-cell-depleted T cells, or PBMCs.

Profiled with immunoSEQ multiplex PCR; TCRdb holds only in-frame clones, not every one. The sample has 70,000 to 90,000 clones, 80% to 90% seen once. Enrolment of Seattle patients took place during active infection, and they were followed longitudinally. Trimming shortened V by 3 bases and J by 5 bases, and 8 bases separated the two germline ends. The germline gives CDR1 LGHDT, CDR2 YNNKEL (reference sequence). This CDR3 is 14 amino acids long. Sequenced material: peripheral blood. The chain is built from TRBV3-1 (or the pseudogene TRBV3-2) and TRBJ1-6; possible D gene TRBD1, 6 bases. The receptor's source is a man aged 80 or over with COVID-19, enrolled during active disease. CDR3 sequence reads: CASSHGQNNSPLHF. The CDR3 nucleotides read TGTGCCAGCAGCCACGGACAGAATAATTCACCCCTCCACTTT.